Below are 20 T cell receptor beta chains sequenced from a single sample in a study of T cell repertoires in cytomegalovirus infection. For these receptors, no antigen is known. Via MiXCR, TCRdb re-called the reads, giving one row per CDR3 protein. The data show 750,000 to 900,000 distinct CDR3 sequences, roughly 28% seen once. Here the sequenced sample was cultured CD8+ T cells from PBMCs, taken from culture after CMV antigen stimulation. The receptors were sampled from a human donor in good health (CMV status not recorded). Some clones in this sample may be carry-over from other donors' samples.

This clonotype showed up just a few times. The chain combines TRBV15 with TRBJ1-1; tentatively, D is TRBD1 (5 bases). Germline V gene sequence: CDR1 LNHNV, CDR2 YYDKDF (reference sequence). Trimming took 0 bases from V and 1 from J, leaving 12 bases between them. The CDR3 spans 16 residues. The CDR3 here is CATSRDNVGRNTEAFF. The DNA of the CDR3 is TGTGCCACCAGCAGAGATAATGTGGGACGGAACACTGAAGCTTTCTTT.

This clonotype turned up a few times. The genes are TRBV27 and TRBJ2-1; 7 bases map to TRBD1. V was clipped by 3 bases and J by 8 bases; unmatched bases: 10. From germline, CDR1 is MNHEY and CDR2 SMNVEV (reference sequence). The CDR3 length is 15 residues. The CDR3 DNA follows: TGTGCCAGCAGTTTTCAGGGACAGAGTTTCGATGAGCAGTTCTTC. Residues: CASSFQGQSFDEQFF.

This clonotype was seen only a few times. The chain joins TRBV7-9 to TRBJ1-4; unclear D gene. V was cut by 5 bases and J by 8 bases, with 15 bases left in between. CDR1 is SEHNR, CDR2 FQNEAQ, per germline (reference sequence). This CDR3 has 14 amino acids. This CDR3 reads CASSQPGIREKLFF. Written as DNA, the CDR3 is TGTGCCAGCAGCCAGCCGGGGATTAGGGAAAAACTGTTTTTT.

As to this clonotype: A much bigger clone sits one base away, suggesting this may be a read error. The V gene is TRBV7-2, the J gene TRBJ2-5, with TRBD2 as a possible D gene (6 bases). Germline V CDR1 and CDR2: SGHTA, FQGNSA. Trimming took off 1 base at V and 5 bases at J, with 17 bases between the two ends. The CDR3 is 16 amino acids. The DNA for the CDR3 is TGTACCAGCAGCTTAGTAACGGGGGACCTCCTTGAGACCCAGTACTTC. As protein: CTSSLVTGDLLETQYF.

The chain joins TRBV7-2 to TRBJ2-3, with D possibly TRBD1 on 6 matching bases. Per the germline V gene, CDR1 is SGHTA and CDR2 is FQGNSA. The CDR3 contains 14 residues. V shed 5 bases and J shed 4 bases, with 13 bases lying between them. CDR3 protein: CASSHFTGSDTQYF. In nucleotides, the CDR3 is TGTGCCAGCAGCCATTTTACAGGGTCAGATACGCAGTATTTT. Filled out from reference TRBV7-2 and TRBJ2-3, the complete variable domain reads GAGVSQSPSNKVTEKGKDVELRCDPISGHTALYWYRQSLGQGLEFLIYFQGNSAPDKSGLPSDRFSAERTGGSVSTLTIQRTQQEDSAVYLCASSHFTGSDTQYFGPGTRLTVL.

This chain links TRBV3-1 with TRBJ2-3; D ambiguous. The CDR3 has 15 amino acids. CDR1 and CDR2 (germline): LGHDT, YNNKEL (reference sequence). V lost 0 bases and J lost 2, with 9 bases in between. The CDR3 DNA sequence: TGTGCCAGCAGCCAAGAGCGCATCTACACAGATACGCAGTATTTT. Protein sequence: CASSQERIYTDTQYF.

The chain couples TRBV19 to TRBJ1-2; D not resolved. The germline V gene encodes CDR1 LNHDA and CDR2 SQIVND (reference sequence). The length of the CDR3 is 14 residues. Deletions cut 4 bases from V and 4 bases from J, with 13 bases between. The chain's CDR3 is CASSTGLSSYGYTF. As DNA, the CDR3 is TGTGCCAGTAGTACGGGCCTCTCTTCCTATGGCTACACCTTC.

The chain links TRBV7-2 to TRBJ2-7; weak D call: TRBD2 (6 bases). Trimming left V 0 bases short and J 2 bases short, with 8 bases between. The CDR3 is 14 residues long. Germline values: CDR1 SGHTA, CDR2 FQGNSA. The CDR3 here is CASSLAGLTYEQYF. Written as DNA, the CDR3 is TGTGCCAGCAGCTTAGCGGGACTGACCTACGAGCAGTACTTC. The entire variable domain, with the rest obtained from reference TRBV7-2 and TRBJ2-7, is as follows: GAGVSQSPSNKVTEKGKDVELRCDPISGHTALYWYRQSLGQGLEFLIYFQGNSAPDKSGLPSDRFSAERTGGSVSTLTIQRTQQEDSAVYLCASSLAGLTYEQYFGPGTRLTVT.

This clonotype has ten or more counts. The chain has TRBV7-8 and TRBJ1-1; weak D call: TRBD1 (6 bases). Germline V CDR1 and CDR2: SGHVS, FQNEAQ. This CDR3 contains 15 residues. V lost 4 bases and J 1 base, leaving 13 bases between the germline ends. In DNA form, the CDR3 reads TGTGCCAGCAGCTCTACTACAGGGCCGAACACTGAAGCTTTCTTT. Residues: CASSSTTGPNTEAFF.

Concerning this clonotype: A much larger clone lies a single base off, so this may be a read error. The rearrangement links TRBV4-1 to TRBJ2-1; D gene unclear. Between the trimmed V and J ends, which lost 0 bases and 7 bases, there was a span of 10 bases. This CDR3 is 14 amino acids long. Germline V lookup: CDR1 MGHRA, CDR2 YSYEKL. The CDR3 nucleotides read TGCGCCAGCAGCCAAGATGTAACTTTGAATGAGCAGTTCTTC. As protein: CASSQDVTLNEQFF.

Many counts were recorded for this clonotype. This chain joins TRBV12-3 or TRBV12-4 and TRBJ1-1; D is possibly TRBD1 (6 bases). The CDR3 is 18 amino acids. V was shortened by 6 bases and J by 6 bases, with 29 bases between the two germline ends. The CDR3 sequence: CASRNPQGGAKVGSEAFF. The DNA of the CDR3 is TGTGCCAGCAGAAATCCTCAAGGGGGGGCGAAGGTAGGGTCTGAAGCTTTCTTT.

The sample holds a few counts of this clonotype. The chain carries TRBV12-5 and TRBJ2-2, with D tentatively TRBD1 (5 bases). V was clipped by 0 bases and J by 7 bases, with 9 bases between them. Germline V gene lookup returns CDR1 LGHNT and CDR2 FRNRAP. The CDR3 is made up of 14 amino acids. The CDR3 protein is CASGLVPGFGELFF. The CDR3 region has the DNA TGTGCTAGTGGTTTGGTACCAGGGTTCGGGGAGCTGTTTTTT.

This clonotype showed up just once. CDR3 protein: CASSYPLKHLNTEAFF. CDR3 bases: TGTGCCAGCAGTTACCCGCTAAAACACCTGAACACTGAAGCTTTCTTT. The chain links TRBV6-6 to TRBJ1-1; D is uncertain. CDR3 length equals 16 residues. Per germline, CDR1 MNHNY and CDR2 SVGAGI (reference sequence). The germline V and J ends were trimmed by 2 bases and 0 bases, with 13 bases remaining between them.

V gene TRBV5-6 combines with J gene TRBJ1-2, with a weak D call TRBD1 (6 bases). The CDR3 is 14 residues long. CDR1 and CDR2 (germline): SGHDT, YYEEEE. Trimming removed 4 bases from V and 4 bases from J, with 14 bases in between. The DNA for the CDR3 is TGTGCCAGCAGCCCAGGGGCCTACATCTATGGCTACACCTTC. This encodes CASSPGAYIYGYTF.

This chain links TRBV7-9 with TRBJ1-1; 7 bases are shared with TRBD1. The J segment lost 6 bases and the V segment lost 6 bases, leaving 7 bases of the junction unmatched. This CDR3 has 13 amino acids. Per the germline V gene, CDR1 is SEHNR and CDR2 is FQNEAQ (reference sequence). CDR3 sequence: CASRPGQRPEAFF. The CDR3 nucleotides are TGTGCCAGCAGGCCGGGACAGCGGCCTGAAGCTTTCTTT.

The chain is built from TRBV4-1 and TRBJ1-2; 7 nucleotides align to TRBD1. CDR1 and CDR2 from the germline V gene are MGHRA and YSYEKL. This CDR3 contains 15 residues. The trim removed 1 base at V and 2 bases at J, leaving 4 bases unmatched. CDR3 protein: CASSQAVRGNYGYTF. The CDR3 coding sequence is TGCGCCAGCAGCCAAGCGGTCAGGGGGAACTATGGCTACACCTTC.

This clonotype was detected ten times or more. V and J are TRBV7-6 and TRBJ1-1; possible D gene TRBD1, 6 bases. The CDR3 extends over 14 amino acids. V lost 5 bases and J lost 6, with 16 bases in between. Germline V gene lookup returns CDR1 SGHVS and CDR2 FNYEAQ. Written as DNA, the CDR3 is TGTGCCAGCAGCCCCTCCCGGGGGGCGGCTGAAGCTTTCTTT. Translation: CASSPSRGAAEAFF.

This clonotype has just a few counts. The V and J genes are TRBV4-1 and TRBJ1-2, with D possibly TRBD1 on 5 matching bases. V was cut by 1 base and J by 6 bases, with 15 bases left in between. The germline V gene encodes CDR1 MGHRA and CDR2 YSYEKL. This CDR3 contains 15 residues. The CDR3 sequence: CASSQARWQGNGYTF. In DNA, the CDR3 is TGCGCCAGCAGCCAAGCCCGCTGGCAGGGAAATGGCTACACCTTC.

The J gene is TRBJ2-7, the V gene TRBV2; D is perhaps TRBD1 or TRBD2 (5 bases each). V shed 5 bases and J shed 2 bases, with 19 bases lying between them. This CDR3 comprises 16 residues. Germline CDR1 and CDR2: SNHLY and FYNNEI. The DNA of the CDR3 is TGTGCCAGCAGTATAGCCGGGGACGGTGAACCCTACGAGCAGTACTTC. Translated, it gives CASSIAGDGEPYEQYF.

This clonotype turned up a few times. The V call is TRBV10-3, the J call TRBJ2-7, with D possibly TRBD1 on 6 matching bases. Trimming pared 2 bases from V and 2 bases from J, leaving 10 bases between. The CDR3 is made up of 14 amino acids. CDR1 and CDR2 (germline): ENHRY, SYGVKD. As DNA, the CDR3 is TGTGCCATCAGTGAGCACAGGGCAACCTACGAGCAGTACTTC. The encoded protein is CAISEHRATYEQYF.